One sample yielded the 27 T cell receptor beta chains listed below, sequenced in a study of blood T cell repertoires in COVID-19. Measured with immunoSEQ multiplex PCR; TCRdb has only the in-frame clones, and not every one. The repertoire has about 220,000 clones, around 86% of them found once; the top ten carry 5.2%. The sample taken for sequencing was peripheral blood. These receptors came from a woman aged 70-85 years with COVID-19, enrolled during active disease.

The chain employs TRBV9 and TRBJ1-2; D may be TRBD1 (6 bases). The germline V gene has CDR1 SGDLS and CDR2 YYNGEE. V lost 3 bases and J lost 8, with 23 bases in between. This CDR3 contains 16 residues. CDR3 sequence: CASSALLRDIQEGYTF. The CDR3, as DNA: TGTGCCAGCAGCGCGCTCCTCAGGGACATACAGGAAGGCTACACCTTC. The full variable domain, in which reference TRBV9 and TRBJ1-2 provide the parts outside the CDR3, is DSGVTQTPKHLITATGQRVTLRCSPRSGDLSVYWYQQSLDQGLQFLIQYYNGEERAKGNILERFSAQQFPDLHSELNLSSLELGDSALYFCASSALLRDIQEGYTFGSGTRLTVV.

The chain uses TRBV5-5 and TRBJ1-2; D unresolved. The CDR3 is 14 residues long. Germline assignment: CDR1 SGHKS and CDR2 YYEKEE (reference sequence). V lost 0 bases to trimming and J lost 4 bases, with 10 bases between them. The CDR3 is CASSLAPGFYGYTF. The CDR3, as DNA: TGTGCCAGCAGCTTGGCCCCGGGTTTCTATGGCTACACCTTC. Filled out from reference TRBV5-5 and TRBJ1-2, the complete variable domain reads DAGVTQSPTHLIKTRGQQVTLRCSPISGHKSVSWYQQVLGQGPQFIFQYYEKEERGRGNFPDRFSARQFPNYSSELNVNALLLGDSALYLCASSLAPGFYGYTFGSGTRLTVV.

DNA for the CDR3: TGCAGCGTCCTCCGCGGCCGCTACGAGCAGTACTTC. The encoded protein is CSVLRGRYEQYF. This sequence joins TRBV29-1 and TRBJ2-7, with no clear D. Germline loops: CDR1 SQVTM, CDR2 ANQGSEA. The CDR3 consists of 12 residues. The V end was cut by 6 bases, the J end by 3 bases, with 12 bases between.

The J gene is TRBJ1-1, the V gene TRBV28; D unclear. CDR3 size: 14 residues. CDR1 is MDHEN and CDR2 is SYDVKM in the germline V gene. Trimming pared 6 bases from V and 4 bases from J, leaving 15 bases between. CDR3 amino acids: CASRSEASVTEAFF. As DNA, the CDR3 is TGTGCCAGCAGATCGGAGGCCTCGGTCACTGAAGCTTTCTTT.

The CDR3: CASSDNSNQPQHF. CDR3 nucleotides: TGTGCCAGCAGTGATAATAGCAATCAGCCCCAGCATTTT. The V and J genes are TRBV2 and TRBJ1-5; D is ambiguous. CDR3 length equals 13 residues. Germline assignment: CDR1 SNHLY and CDR2 FYNNEI. V gave up 3 bases and J gave up 0 bases, with 3 bases separating them. The full variable domain, with the rest looked up from reference TRBV2 and TRBJ1-5, is EPEVTQTPSHQVTQMGQEVILRCVPISNHLYFYWYRQILGQKVEFLVSFYNNEISEKSEIFDDQFSVERPDGSNFTLKIRSTKLEDSAMYFCASSDNSNQPQHFGDGTRLSIL.

This clone was counted only a few times. The chain couples TRBV5-1 to TRBJ2-1; possible D gene TRBD1, 6 bases. The CDR3 runs to 16 residues. Germline assignment: CDR1 SGHRS and CDR2 YFSETQ. V was clipped by 8 bases and J by 3 bases, with 21 bases between them. The DNA for the CDR3 is TGCGCCAGTACACTCTCAGGGGCAATCGTCTACAATGAGCAGTTCTTC. Translating gives CASTLSGAIVYNEQFF.

This clone appeared a single time. CDR3 protein: CASTPSGKGTDTQYF. The CDR3 DNA reads TGTGCCAGCACCCCTAGCGGGAAGGGCACAGATACGCAGTATTTT. The chain is built from TRBV5-4 and TRBJ2-3, with TRBD2 identical over 9 bases. Germline trimming cut 6 bases from V and 1 base from J; bases unmatched to any gene: 6. From germline, CDR1 is SGHNT and CDR2 YYREEE (reference sequence). The CDR3 contains 15 residues.

The rearrangement uses TRBV4-3 and TRBJ2-3; maybe TRBD2 (6 bases). V lost 0 bases and J 6 bases, leaving 13 bases between the germline ends. This CDR3 contains 15 residues. Per the germline V gene, CDR1 is LGHNA and CDR2 is YSLEER. CDR3 loop: CASSQDTGVTDTQYF. In DNA, the CDR3 is TGCGCCAGCAGCCAAGATACGGGAGTCACCGATACGCAGTATTTT.

V and J are TRBV11-2 and TRBJ1-2; D may be TRBD1 (5 bases). The CDR3 is 14 residues long. CDR1 and CDR2 (germline): SGHAT, FQNNGV. Trimming took off 5 bases at V and 6 bases at J, with 16 bases between the two ends. The DNA for the CDR3 is TGTGCCAGCAGCCTGGACATCCAATGGAATGGCTACACCTTC. It specifies CASSLDIQWNGYTF.

This clone is a singleton in its sample. The V gene is TRBV7-2, the J gene TRBJ2-2; D is unclear. This CDR3 region has 17 residues. V was trimmed by 5 bases and J by 5 bases, leaving 21 bases between them. Germline CDR1 reads SGHTA; CDR2 reads FQGNSA. Here the CDR3 DNA reads TGTGCCAGCAGCCCCTTCGGCCCAACCAGGAAGACCGGGGAGCTGTTTTTT. This codes for CASSPFGPTRKTGELFF.

This rearrangement joins TRBV6-1 to TRBJ1-2; TRBD1 is a possible D gene (5 bases). The CDR3 has 15 amino acids. Trimming removed 2 bases from V and 6 bases from J, with 16 bases in between. Germline values: CDR1 MNHNS, CDR2 SASEGT. CDR3 in amino acids: CASSETFTRVDGYTF. The CDR3 bases are TGTGCCAGCAGTGAAACCTTCACCAGGGTTGATGGCTACACCTTC.

This chain uses TRBV15 with TRBJ1-5, with 10 nucleotides matching TRBD1. Germline V lookup: CDR1 LNHNV, CDR2 YYDKDF (reference sequence). Trimming at V came to 5 bases and at J to 4 bases, leaving 5 bases not matched to a gene. The length of the CDR3 is 15 residues. The CDR3: CATSGRQGANQPQHF. Written as DNA, the CDR3 is TGTGCCACCAGCGGCAGACAGGGGGCGAATCAGCCCCAGCATTTT. The entire variable domain, with the rest obtained from reference TRBV15 and TRBJ1-5, is as follows: DAMVIQNPRYQVTQFGKPVTLSCSQTLNHNVMYWYQQKSSQAPKLLFHYYDKDFNNEADTPDNFQSRRPNTSFCFLDIRSPGLGDTAMYLCATSGRQGANQPQHFGDGTRLSIL.

The V and J genes are TRBV5-8 and TRBJ1-4; TRBD1 is a possible D gene (6 bases). The V end lost 4 bases, the J end lost 8 bases, and 18 bases lay between the germline ends. From germline, CDR1 is SGHTS and CDR2 YDEGEE. This CDR3 spans 15 amino acids. CDR3 coding DNA: TGTGCCAGCAGCCACGGACGGACAGTCGAAGAAAAACTGTTTTTT. Translating gives CASSHGRTVEEKLFF.

The chain joins TRBV5-4 to TRBJ2-7; maybe TRBD1 (6 bases). V was cut by 6 bases and J by 5 bases, with 21 bases left in between. CDR1 is SGHNT, CDR2 YYREEE, per germline (reference sequence). The CDR3 loop spans 15 amino acids. The CDR3 spells CASTLGGHGRNEQYF. The DNA for the CDR3 is TGTGCCAGCACCCTAGGGGGACACGGAAGAAACGAGCAGTACTTC.

The chain recombines TRBV29-1 with TRBJ1-1; D is unclear. The CDR3 spans 12 residues. V lost 6 bases to trimming and J lost 1 base, with 9 bases between them. CDR1 and CDR2 (germline): SQVTM, ANQGSEA. The CDR3 reads CSVRGTNTEAFF. DNA for the CDR3: TGCAGCGTCCGGGGAACGAACACTGAAGCTTTCTTT.

The chain combines TRBV19 with TRBJ2-7; 10 bases agree with TRBD1. V lost 4 bases and J lost 2; bases outside the gene matches: 8. The germline V gene encodes CDR1 LNHDA and CDR2 SQIVND (reference sequence). The CDR3 length is 16 residues. CDR3 bases: TGTGCCAGTAGTAGGACAGGGGGGACGAAGGCCTACGAGCAGTACTTC. Protein product: CASSRTGGTKAYEQYF.

The chain links TRBV20-1 to TRBJ1-2, with 7 bases identical to TRBD1. This CDR3 spans 11 amino acids. Germline V gives CDR1 DFQATT, CDR2 SNEGSKA (reference sequence). The junction had 6 bases not matched to a gene; V was cut back by 7 bases and J by 7 bases. The CDR3 sequence is CSGRQGGGYTF. The CDR3 DNA sequence: TGCAGTGGGAGACAGGGAGGTGGCTACACCTTC.

The gene calls are TRBV5-1 and TRBJ1-4; D unclear. The V gene's germline CDR1 is SGHRS and CDR2 YFSETQ. This CDR3 is built from 16 residues. V shed 3 bases and J shed 0 bases, with 12 bases lying between them. CDR3 protein: CASSSLPSATNEKLFF. CDR3 DNA: TGCGCCAGCAGCTCCCTCCCTTCTGCAACTAATGAAAAACTGTTTTTT.

The chain carries TRBV18 and TRBJ1-1; 8 bases match TRBD1. The CDR3 is 15 amino acids. The germline V gene has CDR1 KGHSH and CDR2 LQKENI. The J segment lost 1 base and the V segment lost 6 bases, leaving 7 bases of the junction unmatched. The CDR3 region is CASSSTGTGNTEAFF. The CDR3 nucleotides are TGTGCCAGCTCGTCAACCGGGACAGGGAACACTGAAGCTTTCTTT.

This clone has a count of ten or more. The J gene is TRBJ1-6, the V gene TRBV7-2; 8 bases map to TRBD1. CDR3 length equals 15 residues. The germline V gene encodes CDR1 SGHTA and CDR2 FQGNSA. With 4 bases clipped from V and 7 bases from J, the junction kept 6 bases outside the gene matches. The DNA of the CDR3 is TGTGCCAGCAGCTCTACAGGGGGTACAAATTCACCCCTCCACTTT. Encoded protein: CASSSTGGTNSPLHF.

The genes are TRBV14 and TRBJ2-7; D call uncertain. Germline assignment: CDR1 SGHDN and CDR2 FVKESK. CDR3 length: 11 residues. V lost 3 bases and J lost 6, with 6 bases in between. CDR3 loop: CASSQRTEQYF. The CDR3 DNA reads TGTGCCAGCAGCCAGAGAACCGAGCAGTACTTC.

This clone came up once. V usage is TRBV19 and J usage is TRBJ1-5; no clear D gene. The CDR3 consists of 11 residues. The germline V and J ends were trimmed by 1 base and 10 bases, with 5 bases remaining between them. Germline CDR1 is LNHDA and CDR2 is SQIVND (reference sequence). The CDR3 DNA reads TGTGCCAGTAGTATAGGAGGCCCCCAGCATTTT. Translated: CASSIGGPQHF.

The chain recombines TRBV4-1 with TRBJ2-2; D may be TRBD1 (5 bases). V lost 1 base, J lost 5 bases, and 14 bases lay in between. This CDR3 is 16 amino acids long. The germline gives CDR1 MGHRA, CDR2 YSYEKL. The CDR3 coding sequence is TGCGCCAGCAGCCAAGGGTGGGGCGCGGAGACCGGGGAGCTGTTTTTT. Its translation is CASSQGWGAETGELFF.

The chain recombines TRBV5-1 with TRBJ1-4; D is possibly TRBD1 (6 bases). In germline, CDR1 is SGHRS, CDR2 YFSETQ. The V and J ends lost 2 bases and 3 bases respectively, with 17 bases between them. This CDR3 has 17 amino acids. CDR3 residues: CASSFGTLRPANEKLFF. Written as DNA, the CDR3 is TGCGCCAGCAGCTTTGGGACACTTCGTCCGGCTAATGAAAAACTGTTTTTT.

The rearrangement links TRBV27 to TRBJ1-2; 7 positions match TRBD1. The germline gives CDR1 MNHEY, CDR2 SMNVEV (reference sequence). The CDR3 covers 16 residues. J was trimmed by 6 bases and V by 4 bases; bases with no gene match: 14. The CDR3 DNA is TGTGCCAGCAGTTCTTCCGGGACAGCGTTCGTTGATGGCTACACCTTC. Translating it yields CASSSSGTAFVDGYTF.

DNA of the CDR3: TGTGCCAGCAGTCCAAAAACAGGGGGGAGCACTGAAGCTTTCTTT. It specifies CASSPKTGGSTEAFF. This chain links TRBV6-5 with TRBJ1-1; 8 bases align to TRBD1. CDR1 MNHEY and CDR2 SVGAGI come from the germline V gene. The V and J ends lost 5 bases and 4 bases, in that order; junction bases with no gene match: 9. The CDR3 totals 15 residues.

The J gene is TRBJ1-5, the V gene TRBV24-1; D is unresolved. V gave up 2 bases and J gave up 0 bases, with 10 bases separating them. The germline gives CDR1 KGHDR, CDR2 SFDVKD. This CDR3 spans 16 amino acids. In DNA, the CDR3 is TGTGCCACCAGTGATTCCGGTCGGGATAGCAATCAGCCCCAGCATTTT. It specifies CATSDSGRDSNQPQHF.